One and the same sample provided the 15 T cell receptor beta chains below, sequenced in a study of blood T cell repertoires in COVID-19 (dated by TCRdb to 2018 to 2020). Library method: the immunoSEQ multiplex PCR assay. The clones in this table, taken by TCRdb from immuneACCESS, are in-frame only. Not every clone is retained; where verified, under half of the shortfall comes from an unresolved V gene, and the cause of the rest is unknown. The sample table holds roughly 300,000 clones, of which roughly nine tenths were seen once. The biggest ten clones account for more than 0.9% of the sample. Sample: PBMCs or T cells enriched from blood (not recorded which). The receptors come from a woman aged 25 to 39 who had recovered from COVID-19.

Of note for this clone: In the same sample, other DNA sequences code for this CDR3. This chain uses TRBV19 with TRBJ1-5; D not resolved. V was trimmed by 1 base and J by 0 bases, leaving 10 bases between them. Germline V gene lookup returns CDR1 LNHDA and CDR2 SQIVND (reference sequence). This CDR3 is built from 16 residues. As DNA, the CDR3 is TGTGCCAGTAGTATAGTTCCCGGGTATAGCAATCAGCCCCAGCATTTT. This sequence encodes CASSIVPGYSNQPQHF. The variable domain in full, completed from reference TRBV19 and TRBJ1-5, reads DGGITQSPKYLFRKEGQNVTLSCEQNLNHDAMYWYRQDPGQGLRLIYYSQIVNDFQKGDIAEGYSVSREKKESFPLTVTSAQKNPTAFYLCASSIVPGYSNQPQHFGDGTRLSIL.

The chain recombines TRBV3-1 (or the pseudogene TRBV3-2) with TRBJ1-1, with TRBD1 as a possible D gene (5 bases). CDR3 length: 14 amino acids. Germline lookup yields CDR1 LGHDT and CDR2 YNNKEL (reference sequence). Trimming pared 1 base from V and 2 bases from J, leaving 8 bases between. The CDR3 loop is CASSQAQGNTEAFF. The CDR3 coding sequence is TGTGCCAGCAGCCAAGCCCAGGGAAACACTGAAGCTTTCTTT.

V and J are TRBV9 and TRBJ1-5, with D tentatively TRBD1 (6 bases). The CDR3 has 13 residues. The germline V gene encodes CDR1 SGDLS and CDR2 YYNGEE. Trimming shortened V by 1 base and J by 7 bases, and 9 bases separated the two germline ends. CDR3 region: CASSVTGQQPQHF. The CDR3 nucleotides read TGTGCCAGCAGCGTAACAGGACAGCAGCCCCAGCATTTT.

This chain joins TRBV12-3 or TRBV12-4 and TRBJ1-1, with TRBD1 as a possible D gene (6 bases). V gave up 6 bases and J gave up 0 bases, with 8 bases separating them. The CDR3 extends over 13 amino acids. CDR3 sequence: CASRRQVNTEAFF. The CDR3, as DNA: TGTGCCAGCAGGCGACAGGTGAACACTGAAGCTTTCTTT.

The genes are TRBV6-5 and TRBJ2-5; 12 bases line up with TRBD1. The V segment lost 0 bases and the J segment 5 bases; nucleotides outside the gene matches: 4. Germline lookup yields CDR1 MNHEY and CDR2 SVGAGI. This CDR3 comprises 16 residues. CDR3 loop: CASSYSGQGAWETQYF. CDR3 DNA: TGTGCCAGCAGTTACTCGGGACAGGGGGCATGGGAGACCCAGTACTTC.

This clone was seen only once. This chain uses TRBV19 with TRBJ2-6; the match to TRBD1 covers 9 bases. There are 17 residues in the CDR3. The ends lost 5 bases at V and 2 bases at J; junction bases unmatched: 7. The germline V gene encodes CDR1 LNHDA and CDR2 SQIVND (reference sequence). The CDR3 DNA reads TGTGCCAGTAGTCTAGGACAGGGGCAGACTGGGGCCAACGTCCTGACTTTC. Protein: CASSLGQGQTGANVLTF. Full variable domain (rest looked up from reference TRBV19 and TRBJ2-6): DGGITQSPKYLFRKEGQNVTLSCEQNLNHDAMYWYRQDPGQGLRLIYYSQIVNDFQKGDIAEGYSVSREKKESFPLTVTSAQKNPTAFYLCASSLGQGQTGANVLTFGAGSRLTVL.

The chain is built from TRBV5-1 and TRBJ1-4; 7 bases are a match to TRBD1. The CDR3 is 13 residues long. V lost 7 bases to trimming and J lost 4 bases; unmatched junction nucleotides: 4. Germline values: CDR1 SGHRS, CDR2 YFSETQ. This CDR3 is CASGDSHNEKLFF. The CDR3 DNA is TGCGCCAGCGGGGACAGCCATAATGAAAAACTGTTTTTT.

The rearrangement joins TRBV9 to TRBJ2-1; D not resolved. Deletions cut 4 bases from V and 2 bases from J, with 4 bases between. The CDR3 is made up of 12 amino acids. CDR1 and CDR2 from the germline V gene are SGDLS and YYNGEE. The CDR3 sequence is CASSSTYNEQFF. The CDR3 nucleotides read TGTGCCAGCAGCTCTACCTACAATGAGCAGTTCTTC.

CDR3 loop: CASSLPQETQYF. The CDR3 nucleotides read TGTGCCAGCAGTTTACCTCAAGAGACCCAGTACTTC. The chain has TRBV28 and TRBJ2-5, with D unclear. The germline gives CDR1 MDHEN, CDR2 SYDVKM. The CDR3 contains 12 residues. V was shortened by 2 bases and J by 2 bases, with 3 bases between the two germline ends.

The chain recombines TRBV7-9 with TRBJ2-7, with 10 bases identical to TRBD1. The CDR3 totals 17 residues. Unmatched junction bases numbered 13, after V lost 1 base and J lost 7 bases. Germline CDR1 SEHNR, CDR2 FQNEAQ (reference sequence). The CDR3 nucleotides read TGTGCCAGCAGCTTAGGTCGTGTGACAGGGGGCTTCCGGGAGCAGTACTTC. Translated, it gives CASSLGRVTGGFREQYF.

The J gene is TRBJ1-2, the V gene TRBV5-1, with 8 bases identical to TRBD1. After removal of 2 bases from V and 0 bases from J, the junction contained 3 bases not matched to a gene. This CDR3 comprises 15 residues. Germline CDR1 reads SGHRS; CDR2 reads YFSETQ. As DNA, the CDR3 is TGCGCCAGCAGCTTCACAGGGGGTTCTAACTATGGCTACACCTTC. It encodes CASSFTGGSNYGYTF.

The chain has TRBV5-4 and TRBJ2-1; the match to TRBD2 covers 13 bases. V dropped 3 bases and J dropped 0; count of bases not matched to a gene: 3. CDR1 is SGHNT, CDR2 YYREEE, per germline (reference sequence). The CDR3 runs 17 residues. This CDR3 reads CASSSRTSGSSYNEQFF. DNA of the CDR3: TGTGCCAGCAGCTCTCGGACTAGCGGGAGCTCCTACAATGAGCAGTTCTTC.

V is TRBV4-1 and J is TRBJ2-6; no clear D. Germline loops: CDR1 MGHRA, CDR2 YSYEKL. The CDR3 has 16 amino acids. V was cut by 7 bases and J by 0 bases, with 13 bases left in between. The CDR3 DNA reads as TGCGCCAGCAACTCTCCGGTCAACTCTGGGGCCAACGTCCTGACTTTC. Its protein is CASNSPVNSGANVLTF.

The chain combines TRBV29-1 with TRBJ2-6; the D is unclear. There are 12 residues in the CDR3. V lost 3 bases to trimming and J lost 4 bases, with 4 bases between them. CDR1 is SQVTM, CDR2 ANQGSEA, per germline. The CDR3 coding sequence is TGCAGCGTTGAGTCAGGGGCCAACGTCCTGACTTTC. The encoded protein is CSVESGANVLTF.

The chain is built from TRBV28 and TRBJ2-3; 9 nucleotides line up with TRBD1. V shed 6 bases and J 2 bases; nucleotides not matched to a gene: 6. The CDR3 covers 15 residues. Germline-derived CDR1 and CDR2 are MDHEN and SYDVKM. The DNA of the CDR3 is TGTGCCAGCAGCCAGGGACAGGGTGACACAGATACGCAGTATTTT. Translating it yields CASSQGQGDTDTQYF.